A selection of T cell receptor beta chains follows, all from one sample in a study of regulatory T cells in long-lasting Graves disease. TCRdb fed the multiplex PCR reads into MiXCR, producing one record per CDR3 protein. Of under 700,000 distinct CDR3 sequences listed, about 16% are singletons. These data also formed part of another study, on T cells in Graves' hyperthyroidism and ophthalmopathy.

Source: peripheral blood mononuclear cells (PBMCs), taken at new diagnosis, from a patient treated with antithyroid drugs. All receptors come from a woman aged 35-65 years with Graves disease. CDR3s include the opening cysteine and the closing phenylalanine or tryptophan. A D gene is named only where the DNA matches it firmly. Clone size appears in some rows only: once, few, many, or a class for an expanded clone.

abundance	v_gene	d_gene	j_gene	CDR3nt	CDR3aa
many	TRBV3-1	NA	TRBJ1-4	TGTGCCAGCAGCCAAGTTTGGGGAGGCGAAAAACTGTTTTTT	CASSQVWGGEKLFF
many	TRBV6-2/TRBV6-3	NA	TRBJ1-1	TGTGCCAGCAGACCATCGGGACATCTGAACACTGAAGCTTTCTTT	CASRPSGHLNTEAFF
NA	TRBV20-1	TRBD1	TRBJ2-3	TGCAGTGCTGCTGGACAGGCCTTTAGCACAGATACGCAGTATTTT	CSAAGQAFSTDTQYF
few	TRBV6-2/TRBV6-3	TRBD1	TRBJ2-7	TGTGCCAGTCGAGGCTCCACCGATTCCCGGGACAGGATGATCGAGCAGTACTTC	CASRGSTDSRDRMIEQYF
NA	TRBV7-8	NA	TRBJ1-1	TGTGCCAGCAGCTTAGGCGGGGCTACCACTGAAGCTTTCTTT	CASSLGGATTEAFF
many	TRBV20-1	NA	TRBJ1-1	TGCAGTGCTCCTTCCACCTGGGGCACTGAAGCTTTCTTT	CSAPSTWGTEAFF
NA	TRBV18	TRBD1	TRBJ2-1	TGTGCCAGCTCACCAGTCCGTGGGACAGGGGGCTCGAATGAGCAGTTCTTC	CASSPVRGTGGSNEQFF
many	TRBV2	NA	TRBJ1-2	TGTGCCAGCACCGTGAATGCGAGGGATGGCTACACCTTC	CASTVNARDGYTF
NA	TRBV19	NA	TRBJ1-5	TGTGCCAGTAGTCTCACAGGGCTAATAGGTCCCCAGCATTTT	CASSLTGLIGPQHF
many	TRBV20-1	NA	TRBJ1-1	TGCAGTGCTAGGACCCCAGGCACTGAAGCTTTCTTT	CSARTPGTEAFF
many	TRBV6-1	TRBD1	TRBJ1-4	TGTGCCAGCAGCCAGGGGGACGGAGCAACTAATGAAAAACTGTTTTTT	CASSQGDGATNEKLFF
NA	TRBV12-3/TRBV12-4	NA	TRBJ2-1	TGTGCCAGCACCGGAGACGAGATACAGGGAGCTGAGCAGTTCTTC	CASTGDEIQGAEQFF
NA	TRBV20-1	NA	TRBJ2-2	TGCAGTGCTAGGCCACAGGGTCCCGGGGAGCTGTTTTTT	CSARPQGPGELFF
NA	TRBV9	NA	TRBJ1-6	TGTGCCAGCAGCGTAGAAGGAGTTTCACCCCTCCACTTT	CASSVEGVSPLHF
few	TRBV5-1	TRBD2	TRBJ2-1	TGCGCCAGCAGCTTGTGGGGGGGGAACTCCTACAATGAGCAGTTCTTC	CASSLWGGNSYNEQFF
NA	TRBV7-9	NA	TRBJ1-3	TGTGCCAGCAGGCCGAGGGGGACTGGAAACACCATATATTTT	CASRPRGTGNTIYF
NA	TRBV10-1	TRBD2	TRBJ2-1	TGCGCCAGCACTTCCCCCGCAGCGGGGGCAGACAATGAGCAGTTCTTC	CASTSPAAGADNEQFF
NA	TRBV11-2	NA	TRBJ1-1	TGTGCCAGCAGCCCCAGGACAGTATTACAGAACACTGAAGCTTTCTTT	CASSPRTVLQNTEAFF
few	TRBV5-6	NA	TRBJ2-7	TGTGCCAGCAGCGGGGAGGGGGGGAACTCCTACGAGCAGTACTTC	CASSGEGGNSYEQYF
few	TRBV25-1	NA	TRBJ1-2	TGTGCCAGCAGTGTAACGGAGAGCTATGGCTACACCTTC	CASSVTESYGYTF
NA	TRBV2	NA	TRBJ1-1	TGTGCCAGCAGTGAATTGTACAGGCCTAACACTGAAGCTTTCTTT	CASSELYRPNTEAFF
many	TRBV12-5	TRBD1	TRBJ1-1	TGTGCTAGTGGTTTGGGAGGGAGGGGACAGGGCTACACTGAAGCTTTCTTT	CASGLGGRGQGYTEAFF
many	TRBV12-3/TRBV12-4	TRBD1	TRBJ2-7	TGTGCCAGCATGAACAGGGGCTCCTACGAGCAGTACTTC	CASMNRGSYEQYF
many	TRBV12-3/TRBV12-4	TRBD1	TRBJ1-5	TGTGCCAGCAGTTTAGTGGGACAGATTAGCAATCAGCCCCAGCATTTT	CASSLVGQISNQPQHF
many	TRBV3-1	TRBD1	TRBJ2-7	TGTGCCAGCAGCCCCCCGCTCCGCTGGGGACAGGGCTACGAGCAGTACTTC	CASSPPLRWGQGYEQYF
many	TRBV2	NA	TRBJ1-4	TGTGCCAGCAGTGAACGGGAAAAACTGTTTTTT	CASSEREKLFF
many	TRBV11-2	NA	TRBJ2-7	TGTGCCAGCAGCCGGGACAAGACCTACGAGCAGTACTTC	CASSRDKTYEQYF
NA	TRBV12-3/TRBV12-4	NA	TRBJ1-5	TGTGCCAGCAGTTTCGACGGACCGCGGGAGCCCCAGCATTTT	CASSFDGPREPQHF
many	TRBV11-2	NA	TRBJ2-2	TGTGCCAGCAGCTCAGGGGCCGCCGGGGAGCTGTTTTTT	CASSSGAAGELFF
many	TRBV7-8	TRBD1	TRBJ1-1	TGTGCCAGCAGCTCCGGGACAGGGTCTACTGAAGCTTTCTTT	CASSSGTGSTEAFF
many	TRBV3-1	NA	TRBJ1-1	TGTGCCAGCAGCCAAAGGGCAGGGGAAGCTTTCTTT	CASSQRAGEAFF
many	TRBV11-2	NA	TRBJ2-5	TGTGCCAGCAGCTCCGAGTGGGGGCCTCAAGAGACCCAGTACTTC	CASSSEWGPQETQYF
NA	TRBV10-2	TRBD2	TRBJ2-2	TGCGCCAGCAGTGAGTCGCCCAGCGGGGGCCGGATCGGGGAGCTGTTTTTT	CASSESPSGGRIGELFF
many	TRBV3-1	NA	TRBJ1-6	TGTGCCAGCAGCCAAGAGGGACTGCTTACCGGGAATTCACCCCTCCACTTT	CASSQEGLLTGNSPLHF
many	TRBV7-9	TRBD2	TRBJ2-3	TGTGCCAGCAGCGACCAGCGGGGGGACACAGATACGCAGTATTTT	CASSDQRGDTDTQYF
few	TRBV4-1	NA	TRBJ2-5	TGTGCCAGCTCCCCGGGCGAGCGCGGCCAAGAGACCCAGTACTTC	CASSPGERGQETQYF
NA	TRBV7-3	TRBD2	TRBJ2-2	TGTGCCAGCAGCTTATCCTCTAGCGGGGGGGCCCCCGGGGAGCTGTTTTTT	CASSLSSSGGAPGELFF
NA	TRBV3-1	NA	TRBJ1-1	TGTGCCAGCAGCCGACCCGGGGGGGCCGGTGAAGCTTTCTTT	CASSRPGGAGEAFF
many	TRBV4-1	NA	TRBJ1-5	TGTGCCAGCAGCCAAGACATGGGGCCGGAGCCCCAGCATTTT	CASSQDMGPEPQHF
NA	TRBV30	TRBD1	TRBJ2-5	TGTGCCTGGACCCCCCGGGACAGGGGAAAAGAGACCCAGTACTTC	CAWTPRDRGKETQYF
NA	TRBV7-9	NA	TRBJ2-3	TGTGCCAGCAGCTTAGCACAGGGAAGTTCAGATACGCAGTATTTT	CASSLAQGSSDTQYF
NA	TRBV20-1	TRBD1	TRBJ2-7	TGCAGTGCAGGACGGGACAGGGGGACCTACGAGCAGTACTTC	CSAGRDRGTYEQYF
many	TRBV6-1	NA	TRBJ2-6	TGTGCCAGCAGGGACAGTGAGGGCTCTGGGGCCAACGTCCTGACTTTC	CASRDSEGSGANVLTF
NA	TRBV12-3/TRBV12-4	NA	TRBJ2-7	TGTGCCAGCAGTTTAGCGTGGGAATACCTCTACGAGCAGTACTTC	CASSLAWEYLYEQYF